This T cell receptor (beta chain) comes out of a study of OX40 agonist ivuxolimab in advanced cancers. For the wider study: Ivuxolimab was an agonistic, fully human IgG2 monoclonal antibody directed against OX40 (CD134), a costimulatory receptor. Prior anti-PD-1, anti-PD-L1 or anti-CTLA-4 therapy was permitted, and checkpoint inhibitors had been received by about two fifths of dose-escalation patients. The paper describes the monotherapy dose-escalation part (N ≈ 49 patients) of the phase I trial of ivuxolimab. Among the roughly 50 dose-escalation patients, 19 had hepatocellular carcinoma, approximately 15 melanoma, 9 renal cell carcinoma and 9 head and neck cancer. Three dose-escalation patients achieved partial responses, one with hepatocellular carcinoma and two with cutaneous melanoma. Peripheral TCRbeta sequencing was intended to test whether TCR sequence diversity was altered and clonal T-cell expansion was caused by ivuxolimab. In the dose-escalation cohort, roughly 80% of patients were male, and the mean age was approximately 60 years, with a range of about 23 to 90. Intravenous ivuxolimab was administered to patients every 2 weeks at six dose levels: 0.01, 0.1, 0.3, 1.5, 3 and 10 mg/kg. Summary of the overall study and its limitations: Antigen specificity was not determined for the clonally expanded peripheral T cells. Low levels of normalized T-cell clonal expansion were also seen in some patients who did not respond. On average, CD8+ T cells showed more expanded clones than CD4+ T cells after ivuxolimab. Clonal expansion of both CD4+ and CD8+ blood T cells was observed from baseline to week 6 at doses 0.1 to 3.0 mg/kg. Partial responders in the 0.1-3.0 mg/kg groups had among the lowest normalized peripheral clonal expansion, especially among CD8+ T cells.

About this clone: What this receptor recognizes is not known. Base qualities were left out, and no much larger clone turns up one base away.

Genomic DNA was extracted from sorted cells for sequencing of the TCRbeta CDR3 region. TCRbeta CDR3 regions were sequenced using the immunoSEQ Assay. TCRdb holds this immuneACCESS table with in-frame rearrangements only. Some clones are missing; in checked studies, unresolved V genes explain under half, and the rest has no known cause. This sample comprises 85,000 to 95,000 clones, roughly nine tenths of them detected only once. The ten largest clones take up roughly 0.33% of the sample. Patients with a history of autoimmune disease or receiving systemic immunosuppression were excluded from the trial. In every dose cohort, peripheral blood was drawn for TCR sequencing at baseline, cycle 4 day 1, and cycle 7 day 1. Samples came from an open-label, multicenter, first-in-human phase I dose-escalation trial of ivuxolimab. Adults with locally advanced or metastatic melanoma, renal cell, hepatocellular, or head and neck squamous cell carcinoma were enrolled in the trial. Before TCR sequencing, CD4+ T cells and CD8+ T cells were sorted from peripheral blood as separate populations.

Germline trimming amounts to 5 bases on V and 7 bases on J, with 4 as the count of junction bases outside the gene matches. The germline V gene (reference sequence) sets CDR1 to MNHEY and CDR2 to SMNVEV. The CDR3 sequence holds 12 residues, the cysteine and phenylalanine included. The read is trimmed to its CDR3 DNA, 36 bases read in frame from base 1. The receptor comes from an adult with an advanced solid tumor such as melanoma, head and neck, liver or kidney cancer. In this chain, TRBV27 is recombined with TRBJ2-5; 7 central bases correspond to TRBD1. Sequenced here: CD4+ or CD8+ T cells sorted from blood, sampled in a trial of the OX40 agonist ivuxolimab. The DNA sequence reads TGTGCCAGCAGTCCCCCAGGGGGGACCCAGTACTTC. It is translated as CASSPPGGTQYF.